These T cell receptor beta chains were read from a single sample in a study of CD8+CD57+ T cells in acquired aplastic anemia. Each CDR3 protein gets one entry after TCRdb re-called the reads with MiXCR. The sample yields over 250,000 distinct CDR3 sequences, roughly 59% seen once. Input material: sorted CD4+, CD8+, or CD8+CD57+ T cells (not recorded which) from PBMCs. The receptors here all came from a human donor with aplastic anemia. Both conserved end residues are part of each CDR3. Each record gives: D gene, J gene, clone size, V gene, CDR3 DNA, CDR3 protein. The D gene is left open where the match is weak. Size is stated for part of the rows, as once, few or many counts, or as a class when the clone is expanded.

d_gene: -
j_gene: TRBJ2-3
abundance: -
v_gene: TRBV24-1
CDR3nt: TGTGCCACCAGTGATCGGGGGGCGGATACGCAGTATTTT
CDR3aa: CATSDRGADTQYF

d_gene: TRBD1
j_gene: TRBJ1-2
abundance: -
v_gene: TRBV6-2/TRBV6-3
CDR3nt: TGTGCCAGCAGGCCGGGACAGTTGTTTAACTATGGCTACACCTTC
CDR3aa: CASRPGQLFNYGYTF

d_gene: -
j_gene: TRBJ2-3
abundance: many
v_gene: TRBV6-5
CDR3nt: TGTGCCAGCAGTTATTACGGGGTTAGCACAGATACGCAGTATTTT
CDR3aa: CASSYYGVSTDTQYF

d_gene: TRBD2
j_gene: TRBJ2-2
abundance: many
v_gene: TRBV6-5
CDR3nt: TGTGCCAGCAGCCGACTAGCGGGAGGAGCATCCGGGGAGCTGTTTTTT
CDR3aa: CASSRLAGGASGELFF

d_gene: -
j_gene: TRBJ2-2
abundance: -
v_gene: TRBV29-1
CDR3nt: TGCGGCTCCCGGGGAAACACCGGGGAGCTGTTTTTT
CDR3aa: CGSRGNTGELFF

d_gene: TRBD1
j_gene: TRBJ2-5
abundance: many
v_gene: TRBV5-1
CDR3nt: TGCGCCAGCAGCGTTGACAGGGCGAGTGAGACCCAGTACTTC
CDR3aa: CASSVDRASETQYF

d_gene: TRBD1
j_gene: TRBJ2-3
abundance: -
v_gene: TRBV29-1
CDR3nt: TGCAGCGTTGAACAAGGGACAGGGGGGTGGACGCAGTATTTT
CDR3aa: CSVEQGTGGWTQYF

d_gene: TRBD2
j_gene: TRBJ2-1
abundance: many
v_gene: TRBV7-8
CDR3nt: TGTGCCAGCAGCTTAGATCAGAGGACTAGCGGGAACAAGTACTATGAGCAGTTCTTC
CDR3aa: CASSLDQRTSGNKYYEQFF

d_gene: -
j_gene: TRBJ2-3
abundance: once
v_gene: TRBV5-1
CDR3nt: TGCGCCAGCAGCTTGGGGACAGCGTGGGAAACAGATACGCAGTATTTT
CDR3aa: CASSLGTAWETDTQYF

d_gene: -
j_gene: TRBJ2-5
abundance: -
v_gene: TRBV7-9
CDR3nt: TGTGCCAGCAGCTTAACCTCCAGCAACCCCGGAGCACAAGAGACCCAGTACTTC
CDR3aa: CASSLTSSNPGAQETQYF

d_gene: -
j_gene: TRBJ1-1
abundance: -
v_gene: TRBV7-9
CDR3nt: TGTGCCAGCAGCGAAAACCTTATGAACACTGAAGCTTTCTTT
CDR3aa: CASSENLMNTEAFF

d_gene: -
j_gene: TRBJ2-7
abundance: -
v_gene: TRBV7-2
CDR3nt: TGTGCCAGCAGCTTAGACACATACGATCAGTACTTC
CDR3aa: CASSLDTYDQYF

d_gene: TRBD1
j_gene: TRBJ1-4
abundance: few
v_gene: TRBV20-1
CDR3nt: TGCAGTGCTAGTCGACAGGGGTATAATGAAAAACTGTTTTTT
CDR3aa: CSASRQGYNEKLFF

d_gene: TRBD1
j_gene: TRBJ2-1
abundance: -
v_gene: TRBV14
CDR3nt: TGTGCCAGCAGCCAAGATCGCAGGGGGTACAATGAGCAGTTCTTC
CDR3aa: CASSQDRRGYNEQFF

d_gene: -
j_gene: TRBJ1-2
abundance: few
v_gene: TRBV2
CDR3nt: TGTGCCAGCGGGAACAGCCTGAAGAACTATGGCCACACCTTC
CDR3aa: CASGNSLKNYGHTF

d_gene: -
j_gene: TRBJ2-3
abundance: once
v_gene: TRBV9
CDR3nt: TGTGCCAGCAGCGTAGGGGGTAGCGGCACAGATACGCAGTATTTT
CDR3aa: CASSVGGSGTDTQYF

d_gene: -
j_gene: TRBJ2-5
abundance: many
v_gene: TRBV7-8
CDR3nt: TGTGCCAGCAGCTTTGGTATTGGTGGAGAGACCCAGTACTTC
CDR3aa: CASSFGIGGETQYF

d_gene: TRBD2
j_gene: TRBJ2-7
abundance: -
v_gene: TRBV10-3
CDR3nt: TGTGCCATCAGATCCTCGGGACTAGCGGGAAGCTACGAGCAGTACTTC
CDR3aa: CAIRSSGLAGSYEQYF

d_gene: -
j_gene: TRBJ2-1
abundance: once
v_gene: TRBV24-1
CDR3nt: TGTGCCAGCAGCTTGGGTCCCATCTCCTACAATGAGCAGTTCTTC
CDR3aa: CASSLGPISYNEQFF

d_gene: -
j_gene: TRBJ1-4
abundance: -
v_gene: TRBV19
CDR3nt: TGTGCCAGTAGGGACCCGGTAGGATCGGCTAATGAAAAACCGTTTTTT
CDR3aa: CASRDPVGSANEKPFF

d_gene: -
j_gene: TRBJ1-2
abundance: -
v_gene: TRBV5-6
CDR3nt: TGTGCCAGCAGCCCAGCAGGAAATGGCTACACCTTC
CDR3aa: CASSPAGNGYTF

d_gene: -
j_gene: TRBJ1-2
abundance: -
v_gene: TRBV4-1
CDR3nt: TGCGCCAGCAGCCCCTCGGACAGCGCTAACTATGGCTACACCTTC
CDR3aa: CASSPSDSANYGYTF

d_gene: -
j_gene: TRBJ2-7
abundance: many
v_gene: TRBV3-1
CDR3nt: TGTGCCAGCAGGGGGTCCGCCTCCTGGGAGCAGTACTTC
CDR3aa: CASRGSASWEQYF

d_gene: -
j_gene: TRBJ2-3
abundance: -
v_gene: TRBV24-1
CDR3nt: TGTGCCACCAGTGGGCCTGGGGGTAATACGCAGTATTTT
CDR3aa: CATSGPGGNTQYF

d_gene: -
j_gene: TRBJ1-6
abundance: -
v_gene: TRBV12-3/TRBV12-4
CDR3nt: TGTGCCAGCAGCCCAGGTCCCGGGACACCCCTCCACTTT
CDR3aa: CASSPGPGTPLHF

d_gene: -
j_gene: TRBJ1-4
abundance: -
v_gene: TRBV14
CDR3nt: TGTGCCAGCAGCCAAGGATTATTGGATGAAAAACTGTTTTTT
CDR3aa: CASSQGLLDEKLFF

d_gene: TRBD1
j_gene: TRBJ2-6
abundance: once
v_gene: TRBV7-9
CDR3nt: TGTGCCAGCAGCCCCGGGACAGGGTCCAACGTCCTGACTTTC
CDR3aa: CASSPGTGSNVLTF

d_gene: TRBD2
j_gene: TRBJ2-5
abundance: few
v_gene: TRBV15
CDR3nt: TGTGCCACCAGCACAGGGACTAGCGGGGTGCAAGAGACCCAGTACTTC
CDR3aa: CATSTGTSGVQETQYF

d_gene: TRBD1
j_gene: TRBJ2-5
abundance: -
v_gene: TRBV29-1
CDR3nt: TGCAGCGTCAGCAGGGGGCTTGAGACCCAGTACTTC
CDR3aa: CSVSRGLETQYF